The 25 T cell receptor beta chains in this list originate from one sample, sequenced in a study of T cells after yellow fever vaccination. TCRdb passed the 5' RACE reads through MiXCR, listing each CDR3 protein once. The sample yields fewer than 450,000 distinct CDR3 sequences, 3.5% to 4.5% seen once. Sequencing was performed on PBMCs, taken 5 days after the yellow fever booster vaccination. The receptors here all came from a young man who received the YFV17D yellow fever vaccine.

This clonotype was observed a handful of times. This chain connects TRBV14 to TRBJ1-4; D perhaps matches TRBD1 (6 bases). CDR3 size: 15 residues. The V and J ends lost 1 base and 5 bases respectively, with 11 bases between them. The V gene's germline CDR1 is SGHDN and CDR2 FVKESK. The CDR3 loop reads CASSQGWGGNEKLFF. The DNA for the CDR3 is TGTGCCAGCAGCCAAGGTTGGGGGGGCAATGAAAAACTGTTTTTT. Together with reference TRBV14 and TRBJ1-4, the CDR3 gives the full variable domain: EAGVTQFPSHSVIEKGQTVTLRCDPISGHDNLYWYRRVMGKEIKFLLHFVKESKQDESGMPNNRFLAERTGGTYSTLKVQPAELEDSGVYFCASSQGWGGNEKLFFGSGTQLSVL.

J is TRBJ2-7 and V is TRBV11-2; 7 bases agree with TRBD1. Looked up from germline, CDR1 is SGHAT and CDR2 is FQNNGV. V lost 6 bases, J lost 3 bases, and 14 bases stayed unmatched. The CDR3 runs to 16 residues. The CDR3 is CASRRVSGQPHYEQYF. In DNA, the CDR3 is TGTGCCAGCAGACGTGTGTCGGGACAGCCTCACTACGAGCAGTACTTC.

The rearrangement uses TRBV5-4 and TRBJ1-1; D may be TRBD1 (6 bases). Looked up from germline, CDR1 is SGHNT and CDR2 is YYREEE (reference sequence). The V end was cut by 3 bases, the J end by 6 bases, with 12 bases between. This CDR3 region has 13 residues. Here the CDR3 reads CASSWDTGAEAFF. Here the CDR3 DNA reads TGTGCCAGCAGCTGGGACACGGGTGCTGAAGCTTTCTTT.

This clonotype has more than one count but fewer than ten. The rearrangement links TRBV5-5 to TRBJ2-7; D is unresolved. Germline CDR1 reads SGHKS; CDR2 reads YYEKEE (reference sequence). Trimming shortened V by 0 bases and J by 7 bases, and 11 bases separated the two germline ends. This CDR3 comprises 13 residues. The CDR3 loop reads CASSLAEDLEQYV. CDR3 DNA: TGTGCCAGCAGCTTGGCCGAGGATCTTGAGCAGTACGTC.

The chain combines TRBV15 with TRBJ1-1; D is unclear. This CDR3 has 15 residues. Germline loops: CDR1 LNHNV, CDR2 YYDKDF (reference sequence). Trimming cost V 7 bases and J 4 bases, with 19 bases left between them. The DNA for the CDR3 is TGTGCCACCACCCGACTCAAGACCGGCTTCACTGAAGCTTTCTTT. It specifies CATTRLKTGFTEAFF.

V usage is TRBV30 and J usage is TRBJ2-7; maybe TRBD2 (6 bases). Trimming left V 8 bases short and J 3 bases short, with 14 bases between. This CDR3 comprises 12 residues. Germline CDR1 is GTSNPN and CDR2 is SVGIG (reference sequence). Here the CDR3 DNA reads TGTGCCGGCGGGGAATTGCACTACGAGCAGTACTTC. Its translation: CAGGELHYEQYF.

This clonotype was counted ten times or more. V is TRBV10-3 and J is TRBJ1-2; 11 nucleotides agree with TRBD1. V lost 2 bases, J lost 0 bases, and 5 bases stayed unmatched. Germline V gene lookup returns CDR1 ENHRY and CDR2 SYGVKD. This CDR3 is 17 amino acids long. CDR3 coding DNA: TGTGCCATCAGTGAGCAAGGACAGGGGGCTCCTAACTATGGCTACACCTTC. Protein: CAISEQGQGAPNYGYTF.

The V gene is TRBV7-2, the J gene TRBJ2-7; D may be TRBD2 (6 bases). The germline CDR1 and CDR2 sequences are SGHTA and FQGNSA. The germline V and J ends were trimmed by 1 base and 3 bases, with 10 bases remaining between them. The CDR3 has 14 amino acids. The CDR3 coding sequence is TGTGCCAGCAGCTTAGTTCACGGGAGCTACGAGCAGTACGTC. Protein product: CASSLVHGSYEQYV.

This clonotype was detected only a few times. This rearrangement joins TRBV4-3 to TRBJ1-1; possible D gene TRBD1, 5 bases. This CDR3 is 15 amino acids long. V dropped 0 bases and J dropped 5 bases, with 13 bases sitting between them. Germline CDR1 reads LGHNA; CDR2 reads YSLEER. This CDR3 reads CASSQDQGPGTEAFF. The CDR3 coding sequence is TGCGCCAGCAGCCAAGATCAGGGTCCGGGGACTGAAGCTTTCTTT.

The CDR3 here is CASSLAGAYSPLHF. Here the CDR3 DNA reads TGTGCCAGCAGCTTAGCGGGGGCTTATTCACCCCTCCACTTT. The chain is built from TRBV7-9 and TRBJ1-6, with D perhaps TRBD1 (6 bases). The germline V gene has CDR1 SEHNR and CDR2 FQNEAQ (reference sequence). Trimming shortened V by 0 bases and J by 8 bases, and 8 bases separated the two germline ends. The CDR3 is 14 amino acids.

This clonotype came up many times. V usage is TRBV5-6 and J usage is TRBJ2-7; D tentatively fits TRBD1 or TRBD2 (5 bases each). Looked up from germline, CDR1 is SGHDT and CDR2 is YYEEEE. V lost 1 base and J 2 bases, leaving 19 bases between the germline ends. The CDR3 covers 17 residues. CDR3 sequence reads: CASSLSLGWDATYEQYV. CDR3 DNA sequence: TGTGCCAGCAGCTTGTCTCTGGGTTGGGACGCCACCTACGAGCAGTACGTC.

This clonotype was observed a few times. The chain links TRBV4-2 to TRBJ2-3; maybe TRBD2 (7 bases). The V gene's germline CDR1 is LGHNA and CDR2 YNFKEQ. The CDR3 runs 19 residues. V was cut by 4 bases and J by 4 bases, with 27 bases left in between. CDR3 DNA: TGTGCCAGCAGCCTTCAATCGGTTTTGGGGGGGGCATCAGCAGATACGCAGTATTTT. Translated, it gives CASSLQSVLGGASADTQYF.

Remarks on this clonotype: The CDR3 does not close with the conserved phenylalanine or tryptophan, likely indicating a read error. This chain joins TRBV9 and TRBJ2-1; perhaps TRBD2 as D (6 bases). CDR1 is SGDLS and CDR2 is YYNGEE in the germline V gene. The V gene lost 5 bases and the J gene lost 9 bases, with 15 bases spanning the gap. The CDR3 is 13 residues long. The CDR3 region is CASSSGNMGEQFY. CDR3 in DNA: TGTGCCAGCAGTAGCGGTAATATGGGTGAGCAGTTCTAC.

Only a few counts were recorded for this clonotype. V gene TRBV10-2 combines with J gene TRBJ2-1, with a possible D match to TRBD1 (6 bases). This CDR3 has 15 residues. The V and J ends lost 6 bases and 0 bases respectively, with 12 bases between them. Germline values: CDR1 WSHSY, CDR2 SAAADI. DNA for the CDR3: TGCGCCAGCAGCGAGGACAGAAGCTCCTACAATGAGCAGTTCTTC. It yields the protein CASSEDRSSYNEQFF.

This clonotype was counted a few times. This CDR3 is CASSQDRQYGVETQYF. The CDR3, as DNA: TGTGCCAGCAGCCAAGATCGGCAATACGGGGTTGAGACCCAGTACTTC. The chain carries TRBV14 and TRBJ2-5; D is perhaps TRBD2 (5 bases). CDR1 and CDR2 from the germline V gene are SGHDN and FVKESK. V gave up 0 bases and J gave up 5 bases, with 16 bases separating them. This CDR3 region has 16 residues.

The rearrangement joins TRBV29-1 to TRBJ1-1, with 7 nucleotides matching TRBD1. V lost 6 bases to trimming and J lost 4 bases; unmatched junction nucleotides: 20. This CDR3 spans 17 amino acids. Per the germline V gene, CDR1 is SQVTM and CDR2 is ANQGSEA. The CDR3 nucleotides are TGCAGCGTCCCCGGCCCAGGTGAGGGGGCGTCCGTCACTGAAGCTTTCTTT. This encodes CSVPGPGEGASVTEAFF.

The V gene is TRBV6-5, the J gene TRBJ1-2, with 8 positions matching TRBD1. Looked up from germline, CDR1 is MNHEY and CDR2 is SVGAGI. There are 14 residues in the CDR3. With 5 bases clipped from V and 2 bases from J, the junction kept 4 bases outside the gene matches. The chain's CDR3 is CASSGGQDNYGYTF. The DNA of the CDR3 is TGTGCCAGCAGTGGGGGACAGGACAACTATGGCTACACCTTC.

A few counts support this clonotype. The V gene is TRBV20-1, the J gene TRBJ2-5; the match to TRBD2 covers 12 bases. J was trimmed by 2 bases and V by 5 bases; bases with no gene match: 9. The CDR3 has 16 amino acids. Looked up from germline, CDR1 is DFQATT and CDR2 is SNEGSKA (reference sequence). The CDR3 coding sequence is TGCAGTGCTGCCCGACTAGCGGGGGTTTTACAAGAGACCCAGTACTTC. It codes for CSAARLAGVLQETQYF.

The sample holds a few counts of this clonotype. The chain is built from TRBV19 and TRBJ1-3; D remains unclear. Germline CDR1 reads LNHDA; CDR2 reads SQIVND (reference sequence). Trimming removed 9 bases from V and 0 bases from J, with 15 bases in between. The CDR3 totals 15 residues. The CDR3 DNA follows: TGTGCCAGCAACCTAATTGGGGACTCTGGAAACACCATATATTTT. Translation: CASNLIGDSGNTIYF.

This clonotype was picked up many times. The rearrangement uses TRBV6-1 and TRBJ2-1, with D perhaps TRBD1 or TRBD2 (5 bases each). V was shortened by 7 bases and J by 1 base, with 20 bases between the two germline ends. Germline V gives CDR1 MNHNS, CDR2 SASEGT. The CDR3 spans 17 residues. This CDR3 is CASMGVVVGDSYNEQFF. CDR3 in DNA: TGTGCCAGCATGGGGGTGGTGGTTGGGGATTCCTACAATGAGCAGTTCTTC.

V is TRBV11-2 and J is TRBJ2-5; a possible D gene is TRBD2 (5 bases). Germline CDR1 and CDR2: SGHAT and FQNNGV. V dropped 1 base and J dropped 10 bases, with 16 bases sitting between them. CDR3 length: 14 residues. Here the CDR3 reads CASSLGAEVGVQYF. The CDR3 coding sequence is TGTGCCAGCAGCTTAGGCGCGGAGGTTGGGGTCCAGTACTTC.

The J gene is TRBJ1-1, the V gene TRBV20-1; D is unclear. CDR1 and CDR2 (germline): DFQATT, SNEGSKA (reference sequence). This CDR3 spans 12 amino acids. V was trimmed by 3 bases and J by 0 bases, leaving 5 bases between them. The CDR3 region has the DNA TGCAGTGCTAGGCGGATGAACACTGAAGCTTTCTTT. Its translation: CSARRMNTEAFF.

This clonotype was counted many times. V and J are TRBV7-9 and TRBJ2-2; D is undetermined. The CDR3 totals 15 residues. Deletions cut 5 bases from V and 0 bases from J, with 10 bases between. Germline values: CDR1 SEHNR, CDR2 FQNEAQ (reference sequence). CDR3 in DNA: TGTGCCAGCAGCCTCAGAGATACGAACACCGGGGAGCTGTTTTTT. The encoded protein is CASSLRDTNTGELFF.

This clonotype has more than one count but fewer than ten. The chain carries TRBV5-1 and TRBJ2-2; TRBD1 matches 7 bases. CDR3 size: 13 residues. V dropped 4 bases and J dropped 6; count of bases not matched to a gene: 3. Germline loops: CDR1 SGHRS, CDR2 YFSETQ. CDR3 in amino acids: CASSLGQPGELFF. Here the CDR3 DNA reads TGCGCCAGCAGCCTGGGACAGCCCGGGGAGCTGTTTTTT. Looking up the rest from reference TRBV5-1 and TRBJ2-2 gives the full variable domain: KAGVTQTPRYLIKTRGQQVTLSCSPISGHRSVSWYQQTPGQGLQFLFEYFSETQRNKGNFPGRFSGRQFSNSRSEMNVSTLELGDSALYLCASSLGQPGELFFGEGSRLTVL.

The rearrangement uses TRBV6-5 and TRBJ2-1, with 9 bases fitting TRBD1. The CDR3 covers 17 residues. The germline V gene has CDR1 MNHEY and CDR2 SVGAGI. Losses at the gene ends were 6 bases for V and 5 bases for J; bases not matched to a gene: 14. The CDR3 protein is CASSGRGTGTGNNEQFF. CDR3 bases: TGTGCCAGCAGCGGCAGGGGAACCGGGACAGGGAACAATGAGCAGTTCTTC.